What follows describes a single T cell receptor beta chain. Other DNA sequences in the same sample also yield this CDR3. These data come from a study of cytomegalovirus exposure and HLA in healthy donors. The primer mix had 60 Vbeta and 13 Jbeta primers. TCRdb's table, derived via immunoSEQ multiplex PCR, lists solely in-frame clones and lacks some. The specimen's table records fewer than 95,000 clones. Trimming stripped 0 bases from V and 3 bases from J, with 7 bases between. In germline, CDR1 is SGHRS, CDR2 YFSETQ. This CDR3 region has 14 residues. The chain joins TRBV5-1 to TRBJ1-5; D not certain. The TCR was taken from a woman in her thirties or forties in good health and CMV-seropositive. The sequenced material came from PBMCs. In DNA form, the CDR3 reads TGCGCCAGCAGCTTGGGGCAGAACAATCAGCCCCAGCATTTT. It encodes CASSLGQNNQPQHF.